This T cell receptor beta chain was identified during a study of T cells after yellow fever vaccination. Study-level information: Low-cell-number fractions were prepared with SMART-Seq v4 Ultra Low Input.

The study, taken as a whole, reports: Although most clonotypes did not, a small share appeared in both CD4 and CD8 compartments. Repertoires sorted by FACS could include abundant clonotypes that are contaminants from the bulk population. Booster samples showed a return of most primary-vaccination clones (about 96% CD4, over 70% CD8).

The CDR3 consists of 14 residues. Germline lookup yields CDR1 GTSNPN and CDR2 SVGIG (reference sequence). Trimming pared 3 bases from V and 1 base from J, leaving 11 bases between. Via MiXCR, TCRdb re-called the 5' RACE reads, giving one row per CDR3 protein. This table holds about 150,000 distinct CDR3 sequences, approximately 6.6% found once. This clonotype has a count of ten or more. Its target is not known. The sequence derives from a man aged 25 to 40 who received the YFV17D yellow fever vaccine. The chain links TRBV30 to TRBJ2-3; D may be TRBD1 or TRBD2 (6 bases each). The material sequenced was CD4+ T cells sorted from PBMCs, taken 10 days after the yellow fever booster vaccination. The CDR3 sequence is CAWSLGGGTDTQYF. In nucleotides, the CDR3 is TGTGCCTGGAGCCTCGGGGGCGGCACAGATACGCAGTATTTT.